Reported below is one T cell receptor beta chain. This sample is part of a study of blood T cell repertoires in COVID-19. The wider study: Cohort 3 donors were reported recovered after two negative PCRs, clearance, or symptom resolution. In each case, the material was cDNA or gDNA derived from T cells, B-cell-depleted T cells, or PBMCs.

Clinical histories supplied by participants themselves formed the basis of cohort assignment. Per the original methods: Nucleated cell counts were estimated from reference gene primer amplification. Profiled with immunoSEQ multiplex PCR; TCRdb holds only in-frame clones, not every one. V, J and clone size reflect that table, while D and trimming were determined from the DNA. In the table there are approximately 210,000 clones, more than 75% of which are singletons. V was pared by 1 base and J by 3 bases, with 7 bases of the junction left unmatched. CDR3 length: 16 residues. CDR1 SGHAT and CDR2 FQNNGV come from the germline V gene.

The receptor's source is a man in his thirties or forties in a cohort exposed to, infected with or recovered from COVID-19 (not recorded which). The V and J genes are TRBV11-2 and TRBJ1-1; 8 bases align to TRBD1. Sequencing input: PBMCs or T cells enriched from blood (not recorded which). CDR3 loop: CASSLAARGPYTEAFF. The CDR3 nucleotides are TGTGCCAGCAGCTTAGCTGCCAGGGGGCCCTACACTGAAGCTTTCTTT.